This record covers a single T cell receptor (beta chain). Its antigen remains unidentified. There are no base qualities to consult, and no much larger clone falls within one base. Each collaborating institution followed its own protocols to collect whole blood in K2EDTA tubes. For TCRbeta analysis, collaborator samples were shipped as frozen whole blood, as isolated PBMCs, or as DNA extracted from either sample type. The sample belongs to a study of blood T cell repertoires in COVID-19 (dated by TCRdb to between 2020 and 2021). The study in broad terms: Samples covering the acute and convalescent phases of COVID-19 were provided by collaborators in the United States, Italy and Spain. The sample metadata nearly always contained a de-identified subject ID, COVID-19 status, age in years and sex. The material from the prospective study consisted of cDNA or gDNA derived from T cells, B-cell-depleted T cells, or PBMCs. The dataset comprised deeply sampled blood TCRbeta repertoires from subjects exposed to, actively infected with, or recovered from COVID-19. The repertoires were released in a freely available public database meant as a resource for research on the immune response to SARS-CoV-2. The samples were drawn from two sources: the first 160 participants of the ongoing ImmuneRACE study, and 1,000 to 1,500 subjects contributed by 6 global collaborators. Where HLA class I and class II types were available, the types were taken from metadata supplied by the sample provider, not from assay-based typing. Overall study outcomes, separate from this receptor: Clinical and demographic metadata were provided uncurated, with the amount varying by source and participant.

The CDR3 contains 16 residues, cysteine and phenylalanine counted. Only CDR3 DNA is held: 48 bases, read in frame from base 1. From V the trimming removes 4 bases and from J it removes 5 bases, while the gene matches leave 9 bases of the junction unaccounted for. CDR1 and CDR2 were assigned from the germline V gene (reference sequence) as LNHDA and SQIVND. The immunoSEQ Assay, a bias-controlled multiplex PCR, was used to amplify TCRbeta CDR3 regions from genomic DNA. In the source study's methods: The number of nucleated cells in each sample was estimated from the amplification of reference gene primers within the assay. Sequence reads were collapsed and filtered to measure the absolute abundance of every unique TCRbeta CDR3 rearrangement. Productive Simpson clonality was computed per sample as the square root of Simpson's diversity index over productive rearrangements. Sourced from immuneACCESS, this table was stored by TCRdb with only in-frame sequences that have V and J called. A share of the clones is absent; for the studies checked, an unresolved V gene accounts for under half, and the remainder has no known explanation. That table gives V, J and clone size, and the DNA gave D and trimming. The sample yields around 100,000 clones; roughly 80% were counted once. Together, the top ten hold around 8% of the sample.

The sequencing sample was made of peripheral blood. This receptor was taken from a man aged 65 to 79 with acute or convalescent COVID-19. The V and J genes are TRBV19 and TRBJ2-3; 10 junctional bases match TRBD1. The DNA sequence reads TGTGCCAGTAGTACCCGACAGGGGGCCTCTGGAGATACGCAGTATTTT. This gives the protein CASSTRQGASGDTQYF. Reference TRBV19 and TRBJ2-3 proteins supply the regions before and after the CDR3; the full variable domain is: DGGITQSPKYLFRKEGQNVTLSCEQNLNHDAMYWYRQDPGQGLRLIYYSQIVNDFQKGDIAEGYSVSREKKESFPLTVTSAQKNPTAFYLCASSTRQGASGDTQYFGPGTRLTVL.